The 30 T cell receptor beta chains below come from one sample, sequenced in a study of a mutant IDH1 vaccine in newly diagnosed glioma. These receptors have no identified antigens. Time point noted: week 35, safety follow-up. Vaccine doses each comprised 300 ug of mutant IDH1 20-mer peptide, with topical imiquimod. The table came from immunoSEQ multiplex PCR; TCRdb's copy has only in-frame clones and leaves some out. The sample shows 42,000 or so clones, approximately 80% of them seen only once. Sequences were derived from PBMCs, sampled from a glioma patient whose treatment included an IDH1 peptide vaccine. The source is a woman aged 45-65 years with glioma.

V is TRBV7-9 and J is TRBJ1-2; no clear D. The germline V gene encodes CDR1 SEHNR and CDR2 FQNEAQ (reference sequence). With 1 base removed from V and 4 bases from J, the gap between germline ends came to 7 bases. The CDR3 totals 13 residues. The CDR3 sequence: CASSLGGAYGYTF. Written as DNA, the CDR3 is TGTGCCAGCAGCTTAGGGGGTGCCTATGGCTACACCTTC.

This chain uses TRBV5-4 with TRBJ1-5; D perhaps matches TRBD1 (6 bases). The CDR3 spans 18 residues. CDR1 SGHNT and CDR2 YYREEE come from the germline V gene (reference sequence). Between the trimmed V and J ends, which lost 4 bases and 2 bases, there was a span of 22 bases. CDR3 coding DNA: TGTGCCAGCAGCGACCTGGGCAGGGGTCAAAGTGGCAATCAGCCCCAGCATTTT. Translating gives CASSDLGRGQSGNQPQHF.

This sequence joins TRBV4-2 and TRBJ1-2; no reliable D call. CDR1 is LGHNA, CDR2 YNFKEQ, per germline. Trimming left V 2 bases short and J 0 bases short, with 10 bases between. The CDR3 length is 15 residues. CDR3 residues: CASSQSGSPNYGYTF. In DNA form, the CDR3 reads TGTGCCAGCAGCCAAAGCGGCAGTCCTAACTATGGCTACACCTTC.

The rearrangement joins TRBV10-1 to TRBJ2-2, with 14 bases identical to TRBD2. The CDR3 consists of 15 residues. The V gene end was trimmed by 10 bases and the J gene end by 4 bases; junction bases not matched to a gene: 5. CDR1 is WNHNN, CDR2 SYGVQD, per germline (reference sequence). The CDR3 region is CAKLGTSGGTGELFF. The CDR3 bases are TGCGCCAAACTAGGGACTAGCGGGGGCACCGGGGAGCTGTTTTTT.

The chain joins TRBV4-3 to TRBJ2-5; the D gene is possibly TRBD2 (5 bases). Looked up from germline, CDR1 is LGHNA and CDR2 is YSLEER. This CDR3 has 13 residues. Deletions cut 5 bases from V and 2 bases from J, with 9 bases between. For the CDR3, the DNA is TGCGCCAGCAGCGTGAGACTACAAGAGACCCAGTACTTC. It is translated as CASSVRLQETQYF.

The chain combines TRBV2 with TRBJ2-2; a weak D match, TRBD2 (6 bases). This CDR3 is 16 amino acids long. The V end was cut by 4 bases, the J end by 4 bases, with 16 bases between. Germline CDR1 reads SNHLY; CDR2 reads FYNNEI. The CDR3: CASSAGTPRGTGELFF. CDR3 DNA sequence: TGTGCCAGCAGTGCCGGGACTCCCCGTGGCACCGGGGAGCTGTTTTTT.

The rearrangement links TRBV19 to TRBJ1-5, with D maybe TRBD1 (5 bases). Trimming cost V 3 bases and J 5 bases, with 14 bases left between them. Per the germline V gene, CDR1 is LNHDA and CDR2 is SQIVND (reference sequence). The CDR3 length is 15 residues. The CDR3 loop is CASSIIPGRDQPQHF. The CDR3 DNA reads TGTGCCAGTAGTATTATCCCAGGGCGGGATCAGCCCCAGCATTTT. The whole variable domain, filled in from reference TRBV19 and TRBJ1-5, reads DGGITQSPKYLFRKEGQNVTLSCEQNLNHDAMYWYRQDPGQGLRLIYYSQIVNDFQKGDIAEGYSVSREKKESFPLTVTSAQKNPTAFYLCASSIIPGRDQPQHFGDGTRLSIL.

This chain joins TRBV10-3 and TRBJ1-1, with D maybe TRBD1 (5 bases). V lost 6 bases, J lost 0 bases, and 11 bases lay in between. The CDR3 contains 14 residues. In germline, CDR1 is ENHRY, CDR2 SYGVKD. CDR3 nucleotide sequence: TGTGCCATCAGGGTAGACAGTTTGAACACTGAAGCTTTCTTT. Encoded protein: CAIRVDSLNTEAFF.

V gene TRBV5-4 combines with J gene TRBJ1-2, with 9 bases matching TRBD1. Germline CDR1 reads SGHNT; CDR2 reads YYREEE (reference sequence). V was clipped by 10 bases and J by 7 bases; unmatched bases: 11. The CDR3 totals 13 residues. The CDR3 here is CAGKTGGLIGYTF. CDR3 nucleotides: TGTGCCGGAAAAACAGGGGGCTTAATTGGCTACACCTTC. Using reference TRBV5-4 and TRBJ1-2 for the parts outside the CDR3, the full variable domain is ETGVTQSPTHLIKTRGQQVTLRCSSQSGHNTVSWYQQALGQGPQFIFQYYREEENGRGNFPPRFSGLQFPNYSSELNVNALELDDSALYLCAGKTGGLIGYTFGSGTRLTVV.

The chain links TRBV9 to TRBJ2-5, with a weak D call TRBD2 (5 bases). Per germline, CDR1 SGDLS and CDR2 YYNGEE. Trimming took 4 bases from V and 5 from J, leaving 15 bases between them. This CDR3 spans 14 amino acids. CDR3 sequence: CASSPSRGGETQYF. The CDR3 bases are TGTGCCAGCAGCCCGTCCCGGGGTGGGGAGACCCAGTACTTC.

The V gene is TRBV9, the J gene TRBJ1-2, with D possibly TRBD1 on 6 matching bases. The CDR3 runs to 15 residues. V was cut by 2 bases and J by 6 bases, with 17 bases left in between. Germline CDR1 SGDLS, CDR2 YYNGEE. Here the CDR3 reads CASSVSGGLPDGYTF. DNA of the CDR3: TGTGCCAGCAGCGTTTCGGGGGGGCTACCTGATGGCTACACCTTC.

V is TRBV5-6 and J is TRBJ1-3; possibly TRBD1 for D (6 bases). The CDR3 covers 16 residues. The V and J ends lost 1 base and 4 bases respectively, with 15 bases between them. CDR1 and CDR2 from the germline V gene are SGHDT and YYEEEE. The CDR3 coding sequence is TGTGCCAGCAGCTTGAGGTTGGGGGGCTTCGGAAACACCATATATTTT. Translating gives CASSLRLGGFGNTIYF.

This clone has more than one count but fewer than ten. The rearrangement uses TRBV27 and TRBJ1-1; the D gene is possibly TRBD1 (5 bases). The CDR3 is made up of 15 amino acids. The germline V gene has CDR1 MNHEY and CDR2 SMNVEV (reference sequence). V was cut by 4 bases and J by 0 bases, with 12 bases left in between. The CDR3 DNA reads TGTGCCAGCAGTTGGGGGACCCCTTTGAACACTGAAGCTTTCTTT. As protein: CASSWGTPLNTEAFF.

The chain links TRBV7-9 to TRBJ1-4; D is uncertain. CDR3 length: 13 amino acids. The V and J ends lost 1 base and 10 bases respectively, with 10 bases between them. Germline V gene lookup returns CDR1 SEHNR and CDR2 FQNEAQ (reference sequence). In nucleotides, the CDR3 is TGTGCCAGCAGCTTAGGGTCGGGATCAAAACTGTTTTTT. It yields the protein CASSLGSGSKLFF.

This rearrangement joins TRBV6-1 to TRBJ1-1, with D perhaps TRBD1 (5 bases). This CDR3 region has 11 residues. The V gene lost 2 bases and the J gene lost 11 bases, with 9 bases spanning the gap. CDR1 and CDR2 from the germline V gene are MNHNS and SASEGT. The CDR3 is CASSEQGSAFF. CDR3 DNA: TGTGCCAGCAGTGAACAGGGAAGCGCTTTCTTT.

V is TRBV4-1 and J is TRBJ2-1; 13 bases are shared with TRBD2. The germline CDR1 and CDR2 sequences are MGHRA and YSYEKL. V trimming: 3 bases; J trimming: 9 bases; junction bases outside the gene matches: 8. The CDR3 is 16 amino acids. In DNA form, the CDR3 reads TGCGCCAGCAGCCATGTTACTAGCGGGGGGGCCCGTGAGCAGTTCTTC. It encodes CASSHVTSGGAREQFF.

The J gene is TRBJ1-6, the V gene TRBV9; D remains unclear. Trimming stripped 2 bases from V and 0 bases from J, with 9 bases between. The CDR3 is made up of 16 amino acids. Looked up from germline, CDR1 is SGDLS and CDR2 is YYNGEE. CDR3 coding DNA: TGTGCCAGCAGCGTGACCCAGAGCTCCTATAATTCACCCCTCCACTTT. This translates into CASSVTQSSYNSPLHF.

The rearrangement joins TRBV10-3 to TRBJ1-6; TRBD1 is a possible D gene (5 bases). The CDR3 is made up of 16 amino acids. Looked up from germline, CDR1 is ENHRY and CDR2 is SYGVKD. V was trimmed by 1 base and J by 5 bases, leaving 12 bases between them. The CDR3 loop is CAISEFSSGDNSPLHF. In DNA form, the CDR3 reads TGTGCCATCAGTGAGTTTAGTTCGGGGGATAATTCACCCCTCCACTTT.

The chain uses TRBV18 and TRBJ2-5; perhaps D is TRBD1 or TRBD2 (6 bases each). The CDR3 contains 16 residues. Trimming cost V 3 bases and J 2 bases, with 16 bases left between them. Per germline, CDR1 KGHSH and CDR2 LQKENI. The CDR3 DNA is TGTGCCAGCTCACCCGCAGGATTAGGGGGGCAAGAGACCCAGTACTTC. Its protein product is CASSPAGLGGQETQYF.

The chain joins TRBV6-4 to TRBJ2-3, with 10 bases matching TRBD2. This CDR3 region has 16 residues. The ends lost 3 bases at V and 0 bases at J; junction bases unmatched: 3. Germline lookup yields CDR1 MRHNA and CDR2 SNTAGT. DNA of the CDR3: TGTGCCAGCAGTGAAATAGCGGGGGGTAGCACAGATACGCAGTATTTT. Amino acid sequence: CASSEIAGGSTDTQYF.

This chain joins TRBV30 and TRBJ1-4, with 9 bases that match TRBD1. Germline-derived CDR1 and CDR2 are GTSNPN and SVGIG (reference sequence). CDR3 length: 14 residues. V was clipped by 2 bases and J by 5 bases; unmatched bases: 3. The CDR3 region has the DNA TGTGCCTGGAGTTCCGGGACAGGGAATGAAAAACTGTTTTTT. It translates to CAWSSGTGNEKLFF.

This chain links TRBV27 with TRBJ2-1; 7 nucleotides match TRBD1. The germline gives CDR1 MNHEY, CDR2 SMNVEV (reference sequence). This CDR3 is 15 amino acids long. V dropped 4 bases and J dropped 0; count of bases not matched to a gene: 3. The CDR3 protein is CASSSPGGSYNEQFF. CDR3 nucleotides: TGTGCCAGCAGTTCACCAGGGGGCTCCTACAATGAGCAGTTCTTC.

This clone was counted a few times. This chain joins TRBV2 and TRBJ1-2; no clear D. Trimming took off 0 bases at V and 2 bases at J, with 13 bases between the two ends. Germline CDR1 and CDR2: SNHLY and FYNNEI. CDR3 length equals 16 residues. The CDR3 nucleotides read TGTGCCAGCAGTGAAGCGTGGCAGAGCCTAAACTATGGCTACACCTTC. Encoded protein: CASSEAWQSLNYGYTF.

In the case of this clone: Additional DNA sequences in this sample encode the identical CDR3. The rearrangement uses TRBV5-1 and TRBJ1-2; 8 bases line up with TRBD1. The CDR3 has 13 amino acids. CDR1 and CDR2 from the germline V gene are SGHRS and YFSETQ. V trimming: 0 bases; J trimming: 6 bases; junction bases outside the gene matches: 1. The CDR3 spells CASSLEQGDGYTF. CDR3 bases: TGCGCCAGCAGCTTGGAACAGGGGGATGGCTACACCTTC.

The chain carries TRBV4-2 and TRBJ2-2; D ambiguous. V lost 2 bases to trimming and J lost 6 bases, with 13 bases between them. Germline CDR1 reads LGHNA; CDR2 reads YNFKEQ. The CDR3 is 15 amino acids. The CDR3 here is CASSQPLPIPGELFF. DNA for the CDR3: TGTGCCAGCAGCCAACCCCTACCGATACCCGGGGAGCTGTTTTTT.

V is TRBV27 and J is TRBJ1-1; D is perhaps TRBD1 (6 bases). V lost 6 bases and J 0 bases, leaving 8 bases between the germline ends. The CDR3 length is 13 residues. Per germline, CDR1 MNHEY and CDR2 SMNVEV (reference sequence). CDR3 sequence: CASRKGVNTEAFF. The CDR3, as DNA: TGTGCCAGCAGAAAGGGGGTGAACACTGAAGCTTTCTTT.

The CDR3 loop is CASSYSGDYGYTF. CDR3 sequence (DNA): TGTGCCAGCAGTTACTCAGGGGACTATGGCTACACCTTC. This rearrangement joins TRBV6-5 to TRBJ1-2, with D maybe TRBD1 (5 bases). Per germline, CDR1 MNHEY and CDR2 SVGAGI. The ends were cut back, 0 bases at V and 3 bases at J, with 5 bases in the middle. This CDR3 spans 13 amino acids.

This chain connects TRBV19 to TRBJ2-1; D is undetermined. The CDR3 length is 14 residues. Trimming took off 1 base at V and 2 bases at J, with 6 bases between the two ends. Germline CDR1 reads LNHDA; CDR2 reads SQIVND (reference sequence). CDR3 nucleotide sequence: TGTGCCAGTAGTATAGTGGGTACCTACAATGAGCAGTTCTTC. Residues: CASSIVGTYNEQFF.

The V call is TRBV5-1, the J call TRBJ2-7; D gene uncertain. The V end lost 3 bases, the J end lost 3 bases, and 13 bases lay between the germline ends. The CDR3 has 14 amino acids. In germline, CDR1 is SGHRS, CDR2 YFSETQ. The CDR3 sequence is CASSSLHGVYEQYF. The DNA of the CDR3 is TGCGCCAGCAGCTCCCTTCATGGCGTCTACGAGCAGTACTTC.

The rearrangement links TRBV13 to TRBJ2-1; 7 nucleotides align to TRBD1. V was pared by 6 bases and J by 3 bases, with 5 bases of the junction left unmatched. CDR3 length: 14 residues. Per germline, CDR1 PRHDT and CDR2 FYEKMQ (reference sequence). The DNA of the CDR3 is TGTGCCAGCAGTGACAGGGCCCGCTACAATGAGCAGTTCTTC. Translation: CASSDRARYNEQFF. Full variable domain (missing parts from reference TRBV13 and TRBJ2-1): AAGVIQSPRHLIKEKRETATLKCYPIPRHDTVYWYQQGPGQDPQFLISFYEKMQSDKGSIPDRFSAQQFSDYHSELNMSSLELGDSALYFCASSDRARYNEQFFGPGTRLTVL.